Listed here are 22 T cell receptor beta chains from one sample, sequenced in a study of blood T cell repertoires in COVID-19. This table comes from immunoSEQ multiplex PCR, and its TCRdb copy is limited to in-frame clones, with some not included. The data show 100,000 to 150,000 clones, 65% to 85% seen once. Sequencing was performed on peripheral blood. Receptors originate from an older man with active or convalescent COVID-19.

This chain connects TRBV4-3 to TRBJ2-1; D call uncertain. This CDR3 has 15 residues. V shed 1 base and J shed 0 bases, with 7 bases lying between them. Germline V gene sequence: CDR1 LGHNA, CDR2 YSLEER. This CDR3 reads CASSQGPGSYNEQFF. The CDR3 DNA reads TGCGCCAGCAGCCAAGGTCCCGGCTCCTACAATGAGCAGTTCTTC.

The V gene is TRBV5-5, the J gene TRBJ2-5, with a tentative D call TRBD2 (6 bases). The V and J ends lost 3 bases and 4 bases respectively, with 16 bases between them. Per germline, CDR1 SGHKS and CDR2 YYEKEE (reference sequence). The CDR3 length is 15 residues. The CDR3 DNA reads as TGTGCCAGCAGCTGGGACTTCCTATGGGGAGAGACCCAGTACTTC. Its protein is CASSWDFLWGETQYF.

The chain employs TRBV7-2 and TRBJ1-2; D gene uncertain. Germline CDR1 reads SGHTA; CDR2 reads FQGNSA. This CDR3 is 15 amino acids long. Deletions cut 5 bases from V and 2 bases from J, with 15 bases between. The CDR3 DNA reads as TGTGCCAGCAGCCCCCGCACCCCCGGGAACTATGGCTACACCTTC. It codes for CASSPRTPGNYGYTF.

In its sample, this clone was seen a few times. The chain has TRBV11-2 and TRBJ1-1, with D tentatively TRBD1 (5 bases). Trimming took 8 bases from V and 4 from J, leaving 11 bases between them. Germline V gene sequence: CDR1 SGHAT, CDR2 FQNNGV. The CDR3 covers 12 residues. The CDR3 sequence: CASDPGGTEAFF. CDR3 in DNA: TGTGCCAGCGACCCGGGGGGCACTGAAGCTTTCTTT.

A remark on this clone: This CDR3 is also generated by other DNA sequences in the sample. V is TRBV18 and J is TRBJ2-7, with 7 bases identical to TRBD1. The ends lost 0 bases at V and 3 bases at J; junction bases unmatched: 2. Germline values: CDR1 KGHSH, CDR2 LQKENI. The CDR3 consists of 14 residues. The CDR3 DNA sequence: TGTGCCAGCTCACCACCGGGACAGATCTACGAGCAGTACTTC. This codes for CASSPPGQIYEQYF. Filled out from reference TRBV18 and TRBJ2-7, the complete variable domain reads NAGVMQNPRHLVRRRGQEARLRCSPMKGHSHVYWYRQLPEEGLKFMVYLQKENIIDESGMPKERFSAEFPKEGPSILRIQQVVRGDSAAYFCASSPPGQIYEQYFGPGTRLTVT.

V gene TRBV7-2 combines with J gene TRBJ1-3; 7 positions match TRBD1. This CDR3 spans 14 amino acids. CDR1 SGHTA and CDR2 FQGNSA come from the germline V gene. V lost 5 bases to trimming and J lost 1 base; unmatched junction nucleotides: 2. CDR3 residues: CASSVQGSGNTIYF. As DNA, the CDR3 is TGTGCCAGCAGCGTACAGGGGTCTGGAAACACCATATATTTT. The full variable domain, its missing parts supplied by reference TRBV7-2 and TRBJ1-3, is GAGVSQSPSNKVTEKGKDVELRCDPISGHTALYWYRQSLGQGLEFLIYFQGNSAPDKSGLPSDRFSAERTGGSVSTLTIQRTQQEDSAVYLCASSVQGSGNTIYFGEGSWLTVV.

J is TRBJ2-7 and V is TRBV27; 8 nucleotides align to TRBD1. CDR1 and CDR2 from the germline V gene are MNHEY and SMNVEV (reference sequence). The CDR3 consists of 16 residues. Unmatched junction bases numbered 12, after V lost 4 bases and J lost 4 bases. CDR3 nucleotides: TGTGCCAGCAGTTCCGGACAGGGTCCCTATAATTACGAGCAGTACTTC. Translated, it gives CASSSGQGPYNYEQYF.

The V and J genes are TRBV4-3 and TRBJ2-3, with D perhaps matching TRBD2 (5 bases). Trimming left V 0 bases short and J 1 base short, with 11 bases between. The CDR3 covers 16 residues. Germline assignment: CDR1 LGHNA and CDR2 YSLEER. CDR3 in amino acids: CASSQEGPGGTDTQYF. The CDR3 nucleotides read TGCGCCAGCAGCCAAGAAGGCCCCGGGGGCACAGATACGCAGTATTTT.

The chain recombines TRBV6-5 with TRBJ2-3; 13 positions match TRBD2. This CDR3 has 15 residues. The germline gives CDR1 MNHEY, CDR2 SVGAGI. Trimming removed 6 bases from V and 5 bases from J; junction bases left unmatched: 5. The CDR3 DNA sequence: TGTGCCAGCAGCCCAGGACTAGCGGGGGTAGATACGCAGTATTTT. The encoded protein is CASSPGLAGVDTQYF.

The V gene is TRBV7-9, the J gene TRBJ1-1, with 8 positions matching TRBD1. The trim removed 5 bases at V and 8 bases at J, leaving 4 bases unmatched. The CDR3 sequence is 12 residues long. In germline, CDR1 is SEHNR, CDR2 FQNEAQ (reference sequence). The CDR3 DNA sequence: TGTGCCAGCAGCCGTGGGGACAGGGAAGCTTTCTTT. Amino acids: CASSRGDREAFF.

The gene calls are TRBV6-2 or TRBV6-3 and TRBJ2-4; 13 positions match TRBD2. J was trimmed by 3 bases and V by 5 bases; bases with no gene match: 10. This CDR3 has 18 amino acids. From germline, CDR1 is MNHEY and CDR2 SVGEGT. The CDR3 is CASSPGTSGDWNKNIQYF. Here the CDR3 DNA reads TGTGCCAGCAGTCCGGGGACTAGCGGGGATTGGAACAAAAACATTCAGTACTTC.

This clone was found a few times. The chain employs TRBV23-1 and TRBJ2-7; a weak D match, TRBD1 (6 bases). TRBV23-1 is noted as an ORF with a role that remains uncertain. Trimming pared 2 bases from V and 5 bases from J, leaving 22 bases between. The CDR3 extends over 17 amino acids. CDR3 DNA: TGCGCCAGCAGTCAACCGACAGGTCCCAAGCCCTACGACGAGCAGTACTTC. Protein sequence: CASSQPTGPKPYDEQYF.

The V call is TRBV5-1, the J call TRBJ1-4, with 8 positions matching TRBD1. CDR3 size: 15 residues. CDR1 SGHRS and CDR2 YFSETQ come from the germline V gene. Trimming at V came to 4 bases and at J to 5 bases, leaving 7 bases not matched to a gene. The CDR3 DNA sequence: TGCGCCAGCAGCGAGGGACAGGAAAGAAATGAAAAACTGTTTTTT. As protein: CASSEGQERNEKLFF.

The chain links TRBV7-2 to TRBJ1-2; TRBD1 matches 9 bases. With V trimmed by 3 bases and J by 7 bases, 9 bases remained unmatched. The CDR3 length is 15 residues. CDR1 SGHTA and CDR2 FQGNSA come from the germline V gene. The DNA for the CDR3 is TGTGCCAGCAGCTTTTTGACAGGGGGGAAAGGTGGCTACACCTTC. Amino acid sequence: CASSFLTGGKGGYTF.

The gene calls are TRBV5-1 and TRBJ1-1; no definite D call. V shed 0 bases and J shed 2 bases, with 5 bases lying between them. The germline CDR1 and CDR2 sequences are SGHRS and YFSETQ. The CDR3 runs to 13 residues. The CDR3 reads CASSLGANTEAFF. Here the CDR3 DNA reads TGCGCCAGCAGCTTGGGAGCTAACACTGAAGCTTTCTTT.

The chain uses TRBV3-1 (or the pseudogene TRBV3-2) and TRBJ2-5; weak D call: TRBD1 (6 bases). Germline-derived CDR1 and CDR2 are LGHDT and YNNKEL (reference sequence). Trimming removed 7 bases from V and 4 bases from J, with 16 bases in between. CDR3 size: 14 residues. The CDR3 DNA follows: TGTGCCAGCAACTCCAGGGGTAGGGGAGAGACCCAGTACTTC. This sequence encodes CASNSRGRGETQYF.

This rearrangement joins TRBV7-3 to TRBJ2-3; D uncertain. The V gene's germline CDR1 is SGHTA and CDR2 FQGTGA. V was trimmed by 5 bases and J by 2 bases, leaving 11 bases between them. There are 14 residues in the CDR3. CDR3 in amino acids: CASSRGGNTDTQYF. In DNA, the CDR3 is TGTGCCAGCAGCCGCGGCGGAAACACAGATACGCAGTATTTT.

CDR3 protein: CASQPPGGNTEAFF. In DNA, the CDR3 is TGTGCCAGCCAACCACCGGGGGGGAACACTGAAGCTTTCTTT. This chain connects TRBV6-5 to TRBJ1-1; perhaps TRBD1 as D (5 bases). The germline V and J ends were trimmed by 8 bases and 1 base, with 14 bases remaining between them. The CDR3 contains 14 residues. Per the germline V gene, CDR1 is MNHEY and CDR2 is SVGAGI.

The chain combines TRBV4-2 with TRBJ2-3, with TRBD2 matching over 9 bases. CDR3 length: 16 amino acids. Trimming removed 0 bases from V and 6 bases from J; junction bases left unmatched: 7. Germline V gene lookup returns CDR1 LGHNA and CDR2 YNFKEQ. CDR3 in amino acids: CASSQDWAGGSDTQYF. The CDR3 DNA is TGTGCCAGCAGCCAAGATTGGGCGGGGGGGTCGGATACGCAGTATTTT.

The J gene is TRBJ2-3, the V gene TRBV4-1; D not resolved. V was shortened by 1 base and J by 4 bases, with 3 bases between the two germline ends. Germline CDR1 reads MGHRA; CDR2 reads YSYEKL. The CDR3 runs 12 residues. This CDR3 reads CASSQVADTQYF. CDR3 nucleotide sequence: TGCGCCAGCAGCCAAGTAGCAGATACGCAGTATTTT.

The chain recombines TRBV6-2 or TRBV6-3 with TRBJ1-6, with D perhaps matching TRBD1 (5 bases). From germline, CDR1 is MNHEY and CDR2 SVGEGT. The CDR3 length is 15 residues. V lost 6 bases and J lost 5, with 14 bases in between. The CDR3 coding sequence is TGTGCCAGCAGCCTCTTAGGAGGGGATAATTCACCCCTCCACTTT. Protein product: CASSLLGGDNSPLHF.

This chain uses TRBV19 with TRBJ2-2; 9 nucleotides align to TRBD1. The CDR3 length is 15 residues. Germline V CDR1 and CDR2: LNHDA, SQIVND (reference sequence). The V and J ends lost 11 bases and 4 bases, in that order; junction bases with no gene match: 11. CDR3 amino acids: CACHRTGAATGELFF. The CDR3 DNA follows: TGTGCCTGCCATAGGACAGGGGCCGCCACCGGGGAGCTGTTTTTT. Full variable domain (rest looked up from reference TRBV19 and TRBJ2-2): DGGITQSPKYLFRKEGQNVTLSCEQNLNHDAMYWYRQDPGQGLRLIYYSQIVNDFQKGDIAEGYSVSREKKESFPLTVTSAQKNPTAFYLCACHRTGAATGELFFGEGSRLTVL.